These 15 T cell receptor beta chains originate from one sample sequenced in a study of T-cell reconstitution after alpha-beta-depleted transplantation in children. TCRbeta library preparation incorporated unique molecular identifiers. Each CDR3 protein is one row after TCRdb ran MiXCR on the PCR reads. The table records about 980,000 distinct CDR3 sequences, about 29% of them present only once. The sample was PBMCs, mostly from graft donor cells, taken 360 days after TCRalphabeta/CD19-depleted stem cell transplant. Source of these receptors: a boy in the first two years of life who had a stem cell transplant for SCID, so the T cells may come from the graft donor.

This rearrangement joins TRBV10-3 to TRBJ2-3; D is perhaps TRBD2 (5 bases). Between the trimmed V and J ends, which lost 4 bases and 2 bases, there was a span of 13 bases. The CDR3 has 15 amino acids. Germline V gives CDR1 ENHRY, CDR2 SYGVKD. In DNA, the CDR3 is TGTGCCATCAGTGTAGGGCTAGCTAACACAGATACGCAGTATTTT. This sequence encodes CAISVGLANTDTQYF.

This clonotype turned up a few times. The chain recombines TRBV7-9 with TRBJ2-2; 8 bases fit TRBD1. Germline-derived CDR1 and CDR2 are SEHNR and FQNEAQ (reference sequence). The V gene end was trimmed by 3 bases and the J gene end by 5 bases; junction bases not matched to a gene: 5. The CDR3 is 15 amino acids. The CDR3 coding sequence is TGTGCCAGCAGCTTTAGTGACAGGGGAACCGGGGAGCTGTTTTTT. This gives the protein CASSFSDRGTGELFF.

The rearrangement links TRBV20-1 to TRBJ2-3; 8 positions agree with TRBD1. V shed 5 bases and J 6 bases; nucleotides not matched to a gene: 10. This CDR3 is built from 14 residues. CDR1 is DFQATT and CDR2 is SNEGSKA in the germline V gene (reference sequence). CDR3 nucleotides: TGCAGTGCTCCTCAATCAGGGGGCATGGATACGCAGTATTTT. Protein: CSAPQSGGMDTQYF.

This clonotype was counted between two and nine times. CDR3 sequence reads: CSAPGQPGQPQHF. Written as DNA, the CDR3 is TGCAGTGCCCCAGGACAGCCGGGGCAGCCCCAGCATTTT. The chain links TRBV20-1 to TRBJ1-5; a weak D match, TRBD1 (6 bases). Germline-derived CDR1 and CDR2 are DFQATT and SNEGSKA (reference sequence). CDR3 length: 13 residues. Trimming pared 6 bases from V and 7 bases from J, leaving 16 bases between.

This clonotype was detected only a few times. This chain links TRBV12-3 or TRBV12-4 with TRBJ2-3; 11 nucleotides agree with TRBD2. This CDR3 is built from 17 residues. V gave up 3 bases and J gave up 2 bases; unmatched junction bases: 7. CDR3 in amino acids: CASSFPGLAGATDTQYF. As DNA, the CDR3 is TGTGCCAGCAGTTTCCCAGGACTAGCGGGCGCCACAGATACGCAGTATTTT.

V gene TRBV20-1 combines with J gene TRBJ1-4, with D possibly matching TRBD1 (5 bases). Trimming took off 6 bases at V and 4 bases at J, with 18 bases between the two ends. Germline V gene data show CDR1 as DFQATT and CDR2 as SNEGSKA (reference sequence). This CDR3 region has 15 residues. Written as DNA, the CDR3 is TGCAGTGCCATCCCCCCGGGACGGATTAATGAAAAACTGTTTTTT. Translation gives CSAIPPGRINEKLFF.

CDR3 protein: CASSSFRRGPGTDTQYF. In DNA, the CDR3 is TGTGCCAGCAGCTCCTTCCGGCGGGGGCCCGGTACAGATACGCAGTATTTT. The chain uses TRBV11-1 and TRBJ2-3; tentatively, D is TRBD2 (7 bases). Germline CDR1 SGHAT, CDR2 FQDESV (reference sequence). Trimming removed 4 bases from V and 3 bases from J, with 20 bases in between. The CDR3 is made up of 17 amino acids.

This clonotype was counted many times. The chain joins TRBV3-1 to TRBJ2-7; D uncertain. Trimming left V 1 base short and J 1 base short, with 8 bases between. The CDR3 loop spans 14 amino acids. Per the germline V gene, CDR1 is LGHDT and CDR2 is YNNKEL (reference sequence). The CDR3, as DNA: TGTGCCAGCAGCCAAGTAGCAGTATCCTACGAGCAGTACTTC. It specifies CASSQVAVSYEQYF.

The gene calls are TRBV10-3 and TRBJ2-7, with TRBD1 matching over 7 bases. J gave up 0 bases and V 0 bases, and 8 bases lay outside the gene matches. From germline, CDR1 is ENHRY and CDR2 SYGVKD. CDR3 size: 17 residues. CDR3 sequence (DNA): TGTGCCATCAGTGAGTCGGTAGTCAGGGGGAACTCCTACGAGCAGTACTTC. Its translation is CAISESVVRGNSYEQYF.

The V call is TRBV5-1, the J call TRBJ1-1; 9 nucleotides match TRBD1. J was trimmed by 1 base and V by 0 bases; bases with no gene match: 4. The CDR3 loop spans 16 amino acids. Germline V gives CDR1 SGHRS, CDR2 YFSETQ. CDR3: CASSLGTGAKNTEAFF. The CDR3 region has the DNA TGCGCCAGCAGCTTGGGGACAGGGGCCAAGAACACTGAAGCTTTCTTT. The full variable domain, completed using reference TRBV5-1 and TRBJ1-1, is KAGVTQTPRYLIKTRGQQVTLSCSPISGHRSVSWYQQTPGQGLQFLFEYFSETQRNKGNFPGRFSGRQFSNSRSEMNVSTLELGDSALYLCASSLGTGAKNTEAFFGQGTRLTVV.

The gene calls are TRBV2 and TRBJ1-3; no clear D. Germline CDR1 SNHLY, CDR2 FYNNEI. The CDR3 is 14 residues long. V dropped 6 bases and J dropped 0 bases, with 9 bases sitting between them. The DNA for the CDR3 is TGTGCCAGCAGGGGCGTGCGCTCTGGAAACACCATATATTTT. As protein: CASRGVRSGNTIYF.

The chain has TRBV28 and TRBJ1-4; perhaps TRBD1 as D (5 bases). Germline V gene data show CDR1 as MDHEN and CDR2 as SYDVKM. This CDR3 is built from 14 residues. V was cut by 4 bases and J by 6 bases, with 12 bases left in between. The CDR3 DNA sequence: TGTGCCAGCAGTTACAGGCTTTGGGATGAAAAACTGTTTTTT. It translates to CASSYRLWDEKLFF.

This clonotype was counted only a few times. The chain couples TRBV29-1 to TRBJ2-1, with 7 positions matching TRBD1. Germline assignment: CDR1 SQVTM and CDR2 ANQGSEA. The ends lost 1 base at V and 7 bases at J; junction bases unmatched: 7. This CDR3 spans 14 amino acids. The CDR3 DNA is TGCAGCGTTGAAGGACAGGGAAAGGAGAATGAGCAGTTCTTC. As protein: CSVEGQGKENEQFF.

This clonotype has only a few counts. The rearrangement uses TRBV15 and TRBJ2-5; D ambiguous. Trimming pared 0 bases from V and 1 base from J, leaving 6 bases between. Germline-derived CDR1 and CDR2 are LNHNV and YYDKDF (reference sequence). The CDR3 contains 14 residues. The CDR3 bases are TGTGCCACCAGCAGAGATATGGCCCAAGAGACCCAGTACTTC. Its translation is CATSRDMAQETQYF. Looking up the rest from reference TRBV15 and TRBJ2-5 gives the full variable domain: DAMVIQNPRYQVTQFGKPVTLSCSQTLNHNVMYWYQQKSSQAPKLLFHYYDKDFNNEADTPDNFQSRRPNTSFCFLDIRSPGLGDTAMYLCATSRDMAQETQYFGPGTRLLVL.

This clonotype appeared a few times. This rearrangement joins TRBV10-3 to TRBJ2-1; no definite D call. Germline loops: CDR1 ENHRY, CDR2 SYGVKD. The CDR3 spans 11 residues. Deletions cut 10 bases from V and 4 bases from J, with 8 bases between. CDR3 amino acids: CATTGYNEQFF. The CDR3 DNA sequence: TGTGCCACGACGGGTTACAATGAGCAGTTCTTC.